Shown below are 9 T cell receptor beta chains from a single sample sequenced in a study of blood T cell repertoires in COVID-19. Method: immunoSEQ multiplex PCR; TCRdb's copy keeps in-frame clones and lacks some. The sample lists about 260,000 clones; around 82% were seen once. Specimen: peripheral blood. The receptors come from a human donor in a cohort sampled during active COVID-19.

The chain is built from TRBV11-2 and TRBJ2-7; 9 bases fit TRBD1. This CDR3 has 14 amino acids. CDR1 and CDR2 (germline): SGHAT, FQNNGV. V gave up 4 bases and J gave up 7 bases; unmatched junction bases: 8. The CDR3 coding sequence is TGTGCCAGCAGCTCGGACAGGGGAGTGCATGAGCAGTACTTC. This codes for CASSSDRGVHEQYF.

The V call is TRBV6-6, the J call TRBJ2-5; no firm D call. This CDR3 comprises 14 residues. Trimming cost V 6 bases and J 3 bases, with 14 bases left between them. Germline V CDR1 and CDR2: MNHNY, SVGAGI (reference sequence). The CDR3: CASSSLVRKETQYF. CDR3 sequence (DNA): TGTGCCAGCAGCTCCTTAGTTCGTAAAGAGACCCAGTACTTC.

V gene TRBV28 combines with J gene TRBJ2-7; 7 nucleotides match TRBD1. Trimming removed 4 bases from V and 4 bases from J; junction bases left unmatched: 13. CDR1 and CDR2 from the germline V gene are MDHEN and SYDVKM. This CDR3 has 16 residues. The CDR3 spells CASSSLGQQLTYEQYF. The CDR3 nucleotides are TGTGCCAGCAGTTCCCTGGGACAGCAGTTAACATACGAGCAGTACTTC.

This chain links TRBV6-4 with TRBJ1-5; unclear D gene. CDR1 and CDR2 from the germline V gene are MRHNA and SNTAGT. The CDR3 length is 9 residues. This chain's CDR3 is CLGHQPQHF. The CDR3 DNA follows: TGTCTTGGGCATCAGCCCCAGCATTTT.

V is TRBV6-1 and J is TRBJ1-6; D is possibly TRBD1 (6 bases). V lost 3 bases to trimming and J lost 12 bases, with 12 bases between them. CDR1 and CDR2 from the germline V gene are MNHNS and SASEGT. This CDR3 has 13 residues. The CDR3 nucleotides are TGTGCCAGCAGTGAGCGTCAGGGGAGACCCCTCCACTTT. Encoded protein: CASSERQGRPLHF.

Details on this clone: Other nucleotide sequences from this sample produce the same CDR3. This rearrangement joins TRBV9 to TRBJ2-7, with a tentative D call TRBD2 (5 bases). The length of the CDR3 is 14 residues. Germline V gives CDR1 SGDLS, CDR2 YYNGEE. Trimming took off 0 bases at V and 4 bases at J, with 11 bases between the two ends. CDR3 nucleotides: TGTGCCAGCAGCGTAGGAGTGGAGGCGTACGAGCAGTACTTC. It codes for CASSVGVEAYEQYF.

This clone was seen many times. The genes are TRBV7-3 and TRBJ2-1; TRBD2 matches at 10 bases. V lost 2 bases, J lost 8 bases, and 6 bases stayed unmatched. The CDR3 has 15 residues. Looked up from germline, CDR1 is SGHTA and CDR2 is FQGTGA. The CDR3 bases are TGTGCCAGCAGCTTAGAGGGGACTAGCGTATATGAGCAGTTCTTC. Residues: CASSLEGTSVYEQFF.

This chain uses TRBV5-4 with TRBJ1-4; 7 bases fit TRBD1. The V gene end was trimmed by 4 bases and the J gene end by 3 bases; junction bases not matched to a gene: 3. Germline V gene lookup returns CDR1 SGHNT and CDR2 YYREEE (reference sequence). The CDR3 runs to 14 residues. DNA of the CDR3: TGTGCCAGCAGCGTAGACAGGGCTAATGAAAAACTGTTTTTT. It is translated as CASSVDRANEKLFF.

CDR3 coding DNA: TGTGCCAGCAGCTTGGACAGGGGGCGGGAGACCCAGTACTTC. Its translation: CASSLDRGRETQYF. V gene TRBV5-4 combines with J gene TRBJ2-5; 9 bases align to TRBD1. Trimming cost V 0 bases and J 5 bases; bases outside gene matches: 2. CDR1 SGHNT and CDR2 YYREEE come from the germline V gene (reference sequence). CDR3 length equals 14 residues.